The 32 T cell receptor beta chains below come from one sample, sequenced in a study of OX40 agonist ivuxolimab in advanced cancers. Sequencing used immunoSEQ multiplex PCR; TCRdb keeps in-frame clones, though not all of them. The sample holds approximately 43,000 clones, approximately 87% seen once. The sample was CD4+ or CD8+ T cells sorted from blood, taken in a trial of the OX40 agonist ivuxolimab. The receptors originated from an adult with an advanced solid tumor such as melanoma, head and neck, liver or kidney cancer.

The V and J genes are TRBV18 and TRBJ1-1; TRBD1 is a possible D gene (6 bases). This CDR3 is built from 14 residues. Germline values: CDR1 KGHSH, CDR2 LQKENI. Trimming stripped 3 bases from V and 5 bases from J, with 13 bases between. The CDR3, as DNA: TGTGCCAGCTCACCGGGGACAACGAGGACTGAAGCTTTCTTT. Protein product: CASSPGTTRTEAFF.

The CDR3 bases are TGTGCCAGCAACCCGGGACAGGGGAGCACAGATACGCAGTATTTT. It codes for CASNPGQGSTDTQYF. The rearrangement links TRBV2 to TRBJ2-3, with TRBD1 matching 10 bases. Germline V gene lookup returns CDR1 SNHLY and CDR2 FYNNEI. The CDR3 covers 15 residues. J was trimmed by 0 bases and V by 7 bases; bases with no gene match: 4.

The V call is TRBV7-9, the J call TRBJ2-2, with D perhaps matching TRBD1 (6 bases). V gave up 5 bases and J gave up 4 bases, with 20 bases separating them. The CDR3 spans 17 residues. Germline V gene lookup returns CDR1 SEHNR and CDR2 FQNEAQ (reference sequence). The CDR3 DNA sequence: TGTGCCAGCAGCCGACGTGGGGGCTTAATGCGCACCGGGGAGCTGTTTTTT. Protein sequence: CASSRRGGLMRTGELFF.

J is TRBJ1-5 and V is TRBV5-6; D is unresolved. The CDR3 runs 12 residues. The ends were cut back, 9 bases at V and 9 bases at J, with 16 bases in the middle. CDR1 SGHDT and CDR2 YYEEEE come from the germline V gene. In DNA form, the CDR3 reads TGTGCCAACCGAGAACAAGTAATGCCCCAGCATTTT. Translating it yields CANREQVMPQHF.

The J gene is TRBJ2-7, the V gene TRBV19, with D unresolved. This CDR3 has 15 amino acids. The V end lost 7 bases, the J end lost 2 bases, and 18 bases lay between the germline ends. The germline CDR1 and CDR2 sequences are LNHDA and SQIVND (reference sequence). Here the CDR3 DNA reads TGTGCCAGTACCCTCTACCGGCAACTTACCTACGAGCAGTACTTC. Residues: CASTLYRQLTYEQYF.

V is TRBV30 and J is TRBJ2-5; TRBD1 or TRBD2 may be the D gene (5 bases each). CDR1 is GTSNPN and CDR2 is SVGIG in the germline V gene (reference sequence). The CDR3 extends over 18 amino acids. V lost 3 bases and J 3 bases, leaving 26 bases between the germline ends. Here the CDR3 DNA reads TGTGCCTGGAGCAACCCCCCCCGGGGCGGAGAGTCAAAAGAGACCCAGTACTTC. Encoded protein: CAWSNPPRGGESKETQYF.

This clone was picked up a small number of times. This chain connects TRBV28 to TRBJ2-7; 7 bases line up with TRBD2. CDR1 is MDHEN and CDR2 is SYDVKM in the germline V gene. This CDR3 region has 15 residues. The ends lost 6 bases at V and 0 bases at J; junction bases unmatched: 8. The CDR3 nucleotides are TGTGCCAGCAGCCCGATCTCGGGGGGCTCCTACGAGCAGTACTTC. Protein sequence: CASSPISGGSYEQYF.

V usage is TRBV6-1 and J usage is TRBJ1-1, with 7 nucleotides matching TRBD1. The V gene end was trimmed by 7 bases and the J gene end by 4 bases; junction bases not matched to a gene: 9. CDR1 and CDR2 (germline): MNHNS, SASEGT. The CDR3 loop spans 14 amino acids. The CDR3 loop reads CASKTGKGGTEAFF. The CDR3 nucleotides read TGTGCCAGCAAGACAGGGAAAGGCGGCACTGAAGCTTTCTTT.

The chain couples TRBV6-6 to TRBJ1-1; D remains ambiguous. Germline V lookup: CDR1 MNHNY, CDR2 SVGAGI (reference sequence). CDR3 length: 14 residues. Deletions cut 4 bases from V and 0 bases from J, with 9 bases between. The DNA for the CDR3 is TGTGCCAGCAGTTTCCGGGCCTTGAACACTGAAGCTTTCTTT. Translating gives CASSFRALNTEAFF.

This chain connects TRBV4-1 to TRBJ1-1, with D perhaps matching TRBD1 (5 bases). The CDR3 extends over 15 amino acids. Deletions cut 4 bases from V and 1 base from J, with 13 bases between. Germline V lookup: CDR1 MGHRA, CDR2 YSYEKL. The CDR3 region has the DNA TGCGCCAGCAGCCGGACTTCACAGGAGAACACTGAAGCTTTCTTT. Protein: CASSRTSQENTEAFF.

This clone was found a few times. The chain recombines TRBV30 with TRBJ1-5, with D hard to call. This CDR3 is built from 12 residues. Germline CDR1 reads GTSNPN; CDR2 reads SVGIG (reference sequence). Trimming removed 2 bases at V and 6 bases at J, with 8 bases between. CDR3 sequence: CAWSSWGQPQHF. The CDR3, as DNA: TGTGCCTGGAGTAGCTGGGGTCAGCCCCAGCATTTT. Full variable domain (missing parts from reference TRBV30 and TRBJ1-5): SQTIHQWPATLVQPVGSPLSLECTVEGTSNPNLYWYRQAAGRGLQLLFYSVGIGQISSEVPQNLSASRPQDRQFILSSKKLLLSDSGFYLCAWSSWGQPQHFGDGTRLSIL.

This clone appeared once. The gene calls are TRBV6-5 and TRBJ1-3, with D perhaps matching TRBD1 (5 bases). The CDR3 totals 14 residues. Trimming shortened V by 6 bases and J by 4 bases, and 13 bases separated the two germline ends. Germline V gene data show CDR1 as MNHEY and CDR2 as SVGAGI. The CDR3, as DNA: TGTGCCAGCAGGCGCCCAGGGTCCGGAAACACCATATATTTT. Protein product: CASRRPGSGNTIYF.

V gene TRBV7-2 combines with J gene TRBJ2-1; the match to TRBD2 covers 13 bases. The trim removed 4 bases at V and 12 bases at J, leaving 9 bases unmatched. Germline V gene lookup returns CDR1 SGHTA and CDR2 FQGNSA. This CDR3 spans 15 amino acids. The DNA for the CDR3 is TGTGCCAGCAGCTCCGGACTAGCGGGAGCGTCTGCGCAGTTCTTC. This sequence encodes CASSSGLAGASAQFF.

This chain uses TRBV28 with TRBJ1-6; no firm D call. Germline V gene data show CDR1 as MDHEN and CDR2 as SYDVKM. The CDR3 runs to 14 residues. Trimming took off 5 bases at V and 3 bases at J, with 8 bases between the two ends. The chain's CDR3 is CASSLGRYNSPLHF. In DNA, the CDR3 is TGTGCCAGCAGTCTAGGACGCTATAATTCACCCCTCCACTTT.

This clone occurred once. V gene TRBV6-5 combines with J gene TRBJ2-3; no reliable D call. Between the trimmed V and J ends, which lost 7 bases and 5 bases, there was a span of 13 bases. CDR3 length: 13 residues. CDR1 and CDR2 (germline): MNHEY, SVGAGI. CDR3 sequence: CASKDGMGDTQYF. CDR3 nucleotides: TGTGCCAGCAAGGACGGCATGGGAGATACGCAGTATTTT.

The chain carries TRBV5-1 and TRBJ2-1; D is ambiguous. The CDR3 runs 13 residues. CDR1 and CDR2 (germline): SGHRS, YFSETQ. The V gene lost 2 bases and the J gene lost 7 bases, with 10 bases spanning the gap. The CDR3 spells CASSLSAMNEQFF. The CDR3 nucleotides are TGCGCCAGCAGCTTATCAGCGATGAATGAGCAGTTCTTC.

The V gene is TRBV2, the J gene TRBJ1-3, with D hard to call. This CDR3 contains 15 residues. CDR1 and CDR2 (germline): SNHLY, FYNNEI. V was cut by 6 bases and J by 0 bases, with 12 bases left in between. In nucleotides, the CDR3 is TGTGCCAGCAGGGACTCCCGGAGCTCTGGAAACACCATATATTTT. The encoded protein is CASRDSRSSGNTIYF. Full variable domain (rest looked up from reference TRBV2 and TRBJ1-3): EPEVTQTPSHQVTQMGQEVILRCVPISNHLYFYWYRQILGQKVEFLVSFYNNEISEKSEIFDDQFSVERPDGSNFTLKIRSTKLEDSAMYFCASRDSRSSGNTIYFGEGSWLTVV.

Only a few counts were recorded for this clone. The J gene is TRBJ2-1, the V gene TRBV9; the D gene is possibly TRBD1 (5 bases). Germline V gene data show CDR1 as SGDLS and CDR2 as YYNGEE. The CDR3 runs 15 residues. Trimming pared 4 bases from V and 0 bases from J, leaving 11 bases between. In DNA form, the CDR3 reads TGTGCCAGCAGCCCGCAGGGTAACTCCTACAATGAGCAGTTCTTC. This sequence encodes CASSPQGNSYNEQFF.

V gene TRBV5-6 combines with J gene TRBJ2-1; 7 bases are a match to TRBD1. V gave up 0 bases and J gave up 6 bases; unmatched junction bases: 9. Germline V gene data show CDR1 as SGHDT and CDR2 as YYEEEE. This CDR3 has 16 amino acids. CDR3 in amino acids: CASSLGGTEAINEQFF. The DNA of the CDR3 is TGTGCCAGCAGCTTGGGGGGGACAGAGGCAATCAATGAGCAGTTCTTC.

The chain uses TRBV7-3 and TRBJ1-5; TRBD1 might be the D (6 bases). Germline assignment: CDR1 SGHTA and CDR2 FQGTGA. The ends were cut back, 5 bases at V and 1 base at J, with 18 bases in the middle. The CDR3 contains 17 residues. The CDR3 loop reads CASSNRRGRESNQPQHF. The CDR3 nucleotides read TGTGCCAGCAGCAACCGACGGGGGCGCGAGAGCAATCAGCCCCAGCATTTT.

The chain couples TRBV19 to TRBJ1-2; D unclear. The CDR3 is 17 amino acids. The V and J ends lost 6 bases and 3 bases respectively, with 23 bases between them. CDR1 is LNHDA, CDR2 SQIVND, per germline (reference sequence). CDR3 residues: CASSPEGYTFPYYGYTF. The CDR3, as DNA: TGTGCCAGTAGCCCAGAGGGATACACTTTCCCCTACTATGGCTACACCTTC.

V usage is TRBV5-1 and J usage is TRBJ2-5, with 7 bases lining up with TRBD1. Germline V CDR1 and CDR2: SGHRS, YFSETQ. The CDR3 spans 13 residues. With 4 bases clipped from V and 4 bases from J, the junction kept 4 bases outside the gene matches. CDR3 region: CASSKTGAETQYF. CDR3 DNA: TGCGCCAGCAGCAAAACAGGGGCAGAGACCCAGTACTTC.

The chain recombines TRBV5-1 with TRBJ1-6; 9 bases are a match to TRBD1. Trimming cost V 10 bases and J 7 bases; bases outside gene matches: 12. Germline values: CDR1 SGHRS, CDR2 YFSETQ. There are 15 residues in the CDR3. The CDR3 DNA is TGCGCCTGCTCTAATTCGGACAGGGGAAATTCACCCCTCCACTTT. Encoded protein: CACSNSDRGNSPLHF.

The chain couples TRBV6-4 to TRBJ2-7, with 9 bases fitting TRBD2. The CDR3 contains 13 residues. V lost 6 bases, J lost 6 bases, and 6 bases stayed unmatched. Germline-derived CDR1 and CDR2 are MRHNA and SNTAGT. This chain's CDR3 is CASSSGTSIEQYF. CDR3 in DNA: TGTGCCAGCAGCTCCGGGACTAGCATCGAGCAGTACTTC.

This clone has a single count. The chain has TRBV5-4 and TRBJ1-1; D perhaps matches TRBD1 (6 bases). Germline assignment: CDR1 SGHNT and CDR2 YYREEE (reference sequence). The CDR3 is 13 residues long. Between the trimmed V and J ends, which lost 4 bases and 7 bases, there was a span of 14 bases. The CDR3 here is CASSAPGGSEAFF. DNA for the CDR3: TGTGCCAGCAGCGCCCCGGGGGGCAGTGAAGCTTTCTTT.

The chain is built from TRBV6-5 and TRBJ1-2, with TRBD1 as a possible D gene (5 bases). In germline, CDR1 is MNHEY, CDR2 SVGAGI. Trimming removed 2 bases from V and 6 bases from J, with 16 bases in between. CDR3 length: 15 amino acids. CDR3: CASSYGPGTVNGYTF. The CDR3 DNA sequence: TGTGCCAGCAGTTACGGGCCGGGGACGGTGAATGGCTACACCTTC.

This chain joins TRBV5-1 and TRBJ2-3, with D unclear. The V gene lost 1 base and the J gene lost 0 bases, with 6 bases spanning the gap. The CDR3 extends over 14 amino acids. Germline V gene lookup returns CDR1 SGHRS and CDR2 YFSETQ. This CDR3 is CASSLLASTDTQYF. CDR3 nucleotide sequence: TGCGCCAGCAGCTTGTTGGCTAGCACAGATACGCAGTATTTT.

V and J are TRBV6-6 and TRBJ1-4, with 7 bases aligning to TRBD1. V shed 5 bases, J shed 4 bases, and the junction held 7 bases outside the gene matches. This CDR3 has 15 amino acids. Germline V lookup: CDR1 MNHNY, CDR2 SVGAGI (reference sequence). As DNA, the CDR3 is TGTGCCAGCAGTGGAACAGGGGTACTTAATGAAAAACTGTTTTTT. Amino acid sequence: CASSGTGVLNEKLFF.

The chain couples TRBV9 to TRBJ2-5, with 8 bases that match TRBD2. V gave up 0 bases and J gave up 4 bases; unmatched junction bases: 8. The CDR3 has 16 amino acids. The V gene's germline CDR1 is SGDLS and CDR2 YYNGEE. This CDR3 reads CASSVDRGGFGETQYF. The CDR3 DNA reads TGTGCCAGCAGCGTAGACCGGGGGGGGTTTGGAGAGACCCAGTACTTC.

A single count supports this clone. The chain is built from TRBV2 and TRBJ2-7; 8 bases are shared with TRBD2. The length of the CDR3 is 14 residues. Germline CDR1 is SNHLY and CDR2 is FYNNEI. Losses at the gene ends were 6 bases for V and 0 bases for J; bases not matched to a gene: 4. For the CDR3, the DNA is TGTGCCAGCAGAATTAGCGGGATCTCCTACGAGCAGTACTTC. Its protein is CASRISGISYEQYF.

The gene calls are TRBV2 and TRBJ2-7; 8 nucleotides align to TRBD1. Losses at the gene ends were 1 base for V and 4 bases for J; bases not matched to a gene: 6. The CDR3 extends over 15 amino acids. Germline CDR1 is SNHLY and CDR2 is FYNNEI. The CDR3 DNA sequence: TGTGCCAGCAGTGAAGGTCACAGGGGGGCGTACGAGCAGTACTTC. It is translated as CASSEGHRGAYEQYF.

V is TRBV11-2 and J is TRBJ2-7; D unclear. The germline V gene encodes CDR1 SGHAT and CDR2 FQNNGV. Trimming took 4 bases from V and 0 from J, leaving 10 bases between them. This CDR3 region has 14 residues. CDR3 region: CASSSLRYSYEQYF. The CDR3 nucleotides read TGTGCCAGCAGCTCCCTCCGGTACTCCTACGAGCAGTACTTC.